This T cell receptor beta chain was identified in a study of blood T cell repertoires in COVID-19. Sequenced by immunoSEQ multiplex PCR; TCRdb stores in-frame clones only, minus some. This sample has fewer than 50,000 clones; about two thirds occur once, and the top ten carry approximately 10%. With 4 bases clipped from V and 6 bases from J, the junction kept 3 bases outside the gene matches. CDR3 length: 13 residues. Looked up from germline, CDR1 is LGHDT and CDR2 is YNNKEL (reference sequence). The receptor comes from a man in his 70s with COVID-19, enrolled during active disease. The chain uses TRBV3-1 (or the pseudogene TRBV3-2) and TRBJ1-5, with 7 bases lining up with TRBD1. The sample consisted of peripheral blood. The CDR3 sequence: CASSLSGGQPQHF. CDR3 bases: TGTGCCAGCAGCCTATCAGGGGGTCAGCCCCAGCATTTT.